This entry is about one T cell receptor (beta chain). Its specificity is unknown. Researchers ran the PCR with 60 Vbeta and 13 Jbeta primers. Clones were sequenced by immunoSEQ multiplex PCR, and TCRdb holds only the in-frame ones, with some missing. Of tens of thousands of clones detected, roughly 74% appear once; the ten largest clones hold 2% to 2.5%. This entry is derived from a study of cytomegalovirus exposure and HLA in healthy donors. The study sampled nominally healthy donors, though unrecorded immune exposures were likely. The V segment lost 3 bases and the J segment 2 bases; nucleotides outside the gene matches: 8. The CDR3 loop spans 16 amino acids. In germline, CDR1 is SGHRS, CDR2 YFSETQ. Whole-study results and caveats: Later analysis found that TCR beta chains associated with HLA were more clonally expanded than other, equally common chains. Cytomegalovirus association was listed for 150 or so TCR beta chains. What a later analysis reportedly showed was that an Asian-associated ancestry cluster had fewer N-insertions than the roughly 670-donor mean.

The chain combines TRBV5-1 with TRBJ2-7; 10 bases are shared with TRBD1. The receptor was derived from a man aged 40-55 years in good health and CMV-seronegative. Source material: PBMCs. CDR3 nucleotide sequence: TGCGCCAGCAGCTCTCCCGGGACAGGGGTAACCTACGAGCAGTACTTC. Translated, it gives CASSSPGTGVTYEQYF.